This TCR beta chain was obtained from a study of T cells in Graves' hyperthyroidism and ophthalmopathy. It was RNA transcripts that yielded the amplified TCR beta CDR3 regions. With the HTBI primer set, the TCR CDR3 went through a first round of RT-PCR. MiXCR was run by TCRdb on the multiplex PCR reads, yielding one entry per CDR3 protein. The sample shows some 580,000 distinct CDR3 sequences, more than 15% of them seen only once. This sequence was found in a middle-aged woman with Graves' ophthalmopathy. The sample consisted of blood.

The CDR3 spells CSAPGISGANVLTF. CDR3 DNA sequence: TGCAGTGCCCCGGGTATCTCTGGGGCCAACGTCCTGACTTTC. This chain links TRBV20-1 with TRBJ2-6; D uncertain. There are 14 residues in the CDR3. CDR1 DFQATT and CDR2 SNEGSKA come from the germline V gene (reference sequence). The germline V and J ends were trimmed by 6 bases and 0 bases, with 9 bases remaining between them.